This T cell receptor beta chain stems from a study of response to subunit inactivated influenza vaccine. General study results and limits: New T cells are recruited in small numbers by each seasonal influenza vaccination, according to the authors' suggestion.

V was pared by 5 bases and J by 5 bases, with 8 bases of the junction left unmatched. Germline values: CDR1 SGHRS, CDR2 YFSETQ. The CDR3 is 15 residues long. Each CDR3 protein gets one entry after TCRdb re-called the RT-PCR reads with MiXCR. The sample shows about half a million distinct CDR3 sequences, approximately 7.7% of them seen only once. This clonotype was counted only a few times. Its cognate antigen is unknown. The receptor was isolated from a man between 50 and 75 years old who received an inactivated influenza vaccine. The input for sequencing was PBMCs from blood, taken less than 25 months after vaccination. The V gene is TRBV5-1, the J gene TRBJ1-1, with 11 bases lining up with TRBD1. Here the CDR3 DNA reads TGCGCCAGCAGTCCTAGGACAGGGGGCGGAACTGAAGCTTTCTTT. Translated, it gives CASSPRTGGGTEAFF. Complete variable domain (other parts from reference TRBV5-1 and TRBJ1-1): KAGVTQTPRYLIKTRGQQVTLSCSPISGHRSVSWYQQTPGQGLQFLFEYFSETQRNKGNFPGRFSGRQFSNSRSEMNVSTLELGDSALYLCASSPRTGGGTEAFFGQGTRLTVV.